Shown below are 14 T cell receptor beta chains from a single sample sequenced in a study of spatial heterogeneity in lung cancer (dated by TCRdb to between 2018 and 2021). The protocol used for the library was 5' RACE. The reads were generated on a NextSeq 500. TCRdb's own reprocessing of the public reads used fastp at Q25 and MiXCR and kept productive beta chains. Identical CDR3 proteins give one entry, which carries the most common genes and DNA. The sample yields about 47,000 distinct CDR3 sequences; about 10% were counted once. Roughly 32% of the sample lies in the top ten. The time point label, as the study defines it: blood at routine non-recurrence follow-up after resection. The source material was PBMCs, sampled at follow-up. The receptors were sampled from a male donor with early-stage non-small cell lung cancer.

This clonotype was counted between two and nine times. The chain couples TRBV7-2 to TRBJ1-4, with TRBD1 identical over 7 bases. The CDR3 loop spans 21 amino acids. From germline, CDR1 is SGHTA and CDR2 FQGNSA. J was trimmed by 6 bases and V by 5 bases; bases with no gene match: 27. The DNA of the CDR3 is TGTGCCAGCAGCCTCTTAATATCCCCCGGGACAGTTAATCGTAGAGATGAAAAACTGTTTTTT. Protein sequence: CASSLLISPGTVNRRDEKLFF.

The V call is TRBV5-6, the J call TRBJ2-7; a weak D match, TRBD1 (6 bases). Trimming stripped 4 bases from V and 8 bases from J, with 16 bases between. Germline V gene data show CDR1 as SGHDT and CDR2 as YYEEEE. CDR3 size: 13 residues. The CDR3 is CASSGRPGQKQYF. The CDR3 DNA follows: TGTGCCAGCAGCGGAAGACCTGGACAGAAGCAGTACTTC.

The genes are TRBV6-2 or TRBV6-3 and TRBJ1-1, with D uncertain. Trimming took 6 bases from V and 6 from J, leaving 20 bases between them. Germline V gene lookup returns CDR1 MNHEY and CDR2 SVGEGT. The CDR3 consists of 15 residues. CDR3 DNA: TGTGCCAGCAGCTACACCAGGTGGGAAAACGCTGAAGCTTTCTTT. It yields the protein CASSYTRWENAEAFF.

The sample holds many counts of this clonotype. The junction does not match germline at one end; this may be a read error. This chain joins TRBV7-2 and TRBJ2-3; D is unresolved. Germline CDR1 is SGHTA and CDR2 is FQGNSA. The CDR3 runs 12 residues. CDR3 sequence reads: CASRLAPDTQYF. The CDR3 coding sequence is TGTGCCAGCAGGTTAGCCCCAGATACGCAGTATTTT.

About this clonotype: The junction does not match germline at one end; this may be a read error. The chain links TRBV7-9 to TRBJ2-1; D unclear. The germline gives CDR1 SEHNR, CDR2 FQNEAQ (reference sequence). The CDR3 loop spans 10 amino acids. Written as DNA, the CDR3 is TGTGCCAGCAGCTTAAATGTGCAGTTCTTC. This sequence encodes CASSLNVQFF.

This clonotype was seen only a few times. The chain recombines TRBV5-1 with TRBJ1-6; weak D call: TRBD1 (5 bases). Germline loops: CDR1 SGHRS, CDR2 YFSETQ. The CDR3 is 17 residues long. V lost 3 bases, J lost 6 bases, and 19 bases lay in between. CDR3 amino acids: CASSSQGGHTINSPLHF. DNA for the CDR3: TGCGCCAGCAGCTCTCAAGGAGGACATACCATTAATTCACCCCTCCACTTT.

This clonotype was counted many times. Here the CDR3 DNA reads TGCAGTGCTATTCCCCTGGGACAGTTATATGGCTACACCTTC. Translating it yields CSAIPLGQLYGYTF. This sequence joins TRBV20-1 and TRBJ1-2; 7 nucleotides line up with TRBD1. Per the germline V gene, CDR1 is DFQATT and CDR2 is SNEGSKA (reference sequence). The CDR3 runs 14 residues. V shed 4 bases and J 5 bases; nucleotides not matched to a gene: 10.

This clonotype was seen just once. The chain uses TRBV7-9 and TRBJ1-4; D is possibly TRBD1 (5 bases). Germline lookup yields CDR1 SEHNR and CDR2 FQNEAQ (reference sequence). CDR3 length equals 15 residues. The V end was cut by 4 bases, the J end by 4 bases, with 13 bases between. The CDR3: CASSSDGGDNEKLFF. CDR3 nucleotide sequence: TGTGCCAGCAGCTCCGATGGGGGGGATAATGAAAAACTGTTTTTT.

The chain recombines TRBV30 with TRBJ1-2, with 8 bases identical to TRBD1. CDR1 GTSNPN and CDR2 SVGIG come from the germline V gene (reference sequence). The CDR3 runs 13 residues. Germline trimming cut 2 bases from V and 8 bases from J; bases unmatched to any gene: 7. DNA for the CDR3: TGTGCCTGGAGTACAACTCAGGGGGCGGGCTACACCTTC. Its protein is CAWSTTQGAGYTF. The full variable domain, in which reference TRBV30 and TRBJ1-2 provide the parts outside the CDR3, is SQTIHQWPATLVQPVGSPLSLECTVEGTSNPNLYWYRQAAGRGLQLLFYSVGIGQISSEVPQNLSASRPQDRQFILSSKKLLLSDSGFYLCAWSTTQGAGYTFGSGTRLTVV.

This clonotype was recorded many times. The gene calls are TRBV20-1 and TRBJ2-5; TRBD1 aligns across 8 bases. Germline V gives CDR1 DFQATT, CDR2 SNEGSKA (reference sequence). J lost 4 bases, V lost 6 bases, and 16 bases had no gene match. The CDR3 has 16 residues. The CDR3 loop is CSAERQGAVGSETQYF. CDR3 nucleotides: TGCAGTGCAGAAAGGCAGGGGGCGGTTGGGTCAGAGACCCAGTACTTC.

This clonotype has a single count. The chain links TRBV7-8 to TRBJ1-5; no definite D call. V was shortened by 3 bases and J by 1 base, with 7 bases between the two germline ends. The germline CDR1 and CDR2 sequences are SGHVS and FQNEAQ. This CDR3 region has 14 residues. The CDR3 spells CASSLGLSNQPQHF. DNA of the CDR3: TGTGCCAGCAGCTTGGGCCTAAGCAATCAGCCCCAGCATTTT.

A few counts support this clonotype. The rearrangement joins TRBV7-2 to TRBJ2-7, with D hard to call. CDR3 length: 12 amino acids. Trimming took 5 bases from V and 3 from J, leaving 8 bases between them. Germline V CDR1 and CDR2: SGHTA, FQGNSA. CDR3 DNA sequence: TGTGCCAGCAGCCCCGGACGCTACGAGCAGTACTTC. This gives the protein CASSPGRYEQYF.

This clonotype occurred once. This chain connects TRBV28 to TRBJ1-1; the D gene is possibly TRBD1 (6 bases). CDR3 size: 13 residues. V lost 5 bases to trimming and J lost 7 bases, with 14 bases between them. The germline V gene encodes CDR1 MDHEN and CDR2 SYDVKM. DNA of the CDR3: TGTGCCAGCAGTCCCGGACAGACGATTGAAGCTTTCTTT. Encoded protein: CASSPGQTIEAFF.

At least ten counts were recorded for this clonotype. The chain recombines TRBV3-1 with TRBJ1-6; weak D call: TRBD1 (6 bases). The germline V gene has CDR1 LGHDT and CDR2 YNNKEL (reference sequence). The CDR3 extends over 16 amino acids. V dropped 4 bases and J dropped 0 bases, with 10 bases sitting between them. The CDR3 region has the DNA TGTGCCAGCAGCCTACAAGGGGGCTCCTATAATTCACCCCTCCACTTT. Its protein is CASSLQGGSYNSPLHF.